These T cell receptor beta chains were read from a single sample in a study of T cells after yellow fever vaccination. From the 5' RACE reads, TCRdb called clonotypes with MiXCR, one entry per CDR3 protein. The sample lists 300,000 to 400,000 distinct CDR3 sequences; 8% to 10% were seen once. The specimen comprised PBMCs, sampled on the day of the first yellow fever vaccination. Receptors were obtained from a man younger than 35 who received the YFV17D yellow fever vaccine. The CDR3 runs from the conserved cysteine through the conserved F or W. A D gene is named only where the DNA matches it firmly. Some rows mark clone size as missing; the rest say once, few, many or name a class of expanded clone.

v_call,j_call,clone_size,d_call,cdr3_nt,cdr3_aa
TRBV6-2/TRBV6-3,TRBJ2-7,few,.,TGTGCCAGCAGTTATTCGCCGGGGGAGCAGTACTTC,CASSYSPGEQYF
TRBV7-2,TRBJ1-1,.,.,TGTGCCAGCAGCTTAGTAGGGGGGGCCACTGAAGCTTTCTTT,CASSLVGGATEAFF
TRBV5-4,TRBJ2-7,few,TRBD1,TGTGCCAGCAGCGCACCGGGACAGGGGAACGAGCAGTACTTC,CASSAPGQGNEQYF
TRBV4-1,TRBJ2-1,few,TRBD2,TGCGCCAGCAGCCAAGACCGGGGGGGGCGAAATGAGCAGTTCTTC,CASSQDRGGRNEQFF
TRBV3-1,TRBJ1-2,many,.,TGTGCCAGCTTTCAGGGTGTGAGTGGCGGCTACACCTTC,CASFQGVSGGYTF
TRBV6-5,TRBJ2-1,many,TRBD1,TGTGCCAGCATACTCGCCGGGACAGACTCCTACAATGAGCAGTTCTTC,CASILAGTDSYNEQFF
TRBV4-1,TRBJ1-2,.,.,TGCGCCAGCAGCCAAGTGTACGGACCGCAGGGTGGCTACACCTTC,CASSQVYGPQGGYTF
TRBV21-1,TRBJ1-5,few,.,TGTGCCAGCAGCACAAGGGGTGAGTTTGACAATCAGCCCCAGCATTTT,CASSTRGEFDNQPQHF
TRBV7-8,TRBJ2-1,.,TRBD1,TGTGCCAGCCGAACTAAAACGGGGACAGGGGCCAATGAGCAGTTCTTC,CASRTKTGTGANEQFF
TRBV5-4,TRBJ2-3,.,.,TGTGCCAGCAGCTTCGACTCGGGGGATACGCAGTATTTT,CASSFDSGDTQYF
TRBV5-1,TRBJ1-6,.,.,TGCGCCAGCAGCTTGGATAGGGGAGGTATTTCACCCCTCCACTTT,CASSLDRGGISPLHF
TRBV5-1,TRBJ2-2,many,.,TGTGCCAGCAGCTTAGGGGGCACCGGGGAGCTGTTTTTT,CASSLGGTGELFF
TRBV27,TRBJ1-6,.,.,TGTGCCAGCAGTTTGGGCAGGAACTTGGATAATTCACCCCTCCACTTT,CASSLGRNLDNSPLHF
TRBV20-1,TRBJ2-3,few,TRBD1,TGCAGTGCTAGAGCACAGGGGACAGATACGCAGTATTTT,CSARAQGTDTQYF